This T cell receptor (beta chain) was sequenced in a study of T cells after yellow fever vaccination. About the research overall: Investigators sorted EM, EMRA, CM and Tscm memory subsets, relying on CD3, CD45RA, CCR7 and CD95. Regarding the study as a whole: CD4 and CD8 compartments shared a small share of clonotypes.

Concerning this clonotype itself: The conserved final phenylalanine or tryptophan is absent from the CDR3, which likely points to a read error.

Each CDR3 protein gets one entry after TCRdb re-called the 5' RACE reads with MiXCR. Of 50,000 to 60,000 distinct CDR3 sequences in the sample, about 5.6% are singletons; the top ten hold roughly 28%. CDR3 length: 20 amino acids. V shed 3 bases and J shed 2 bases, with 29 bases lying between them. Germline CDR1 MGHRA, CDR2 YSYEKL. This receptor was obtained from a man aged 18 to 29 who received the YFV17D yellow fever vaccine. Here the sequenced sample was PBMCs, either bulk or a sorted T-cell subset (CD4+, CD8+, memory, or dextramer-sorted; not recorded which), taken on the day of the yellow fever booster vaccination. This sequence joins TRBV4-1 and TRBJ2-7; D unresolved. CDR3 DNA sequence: TGCGCCAGCAGCCAGGCCACGTCGGCAGCCGACTCCCCCTCGGCCTACGAGCAGTACTCC. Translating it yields CASSQATSAADSPSAYEQYS.